This T cell receptor beta chain came from a study of T cell responses to AZD1222 COVID-19 vaccine. The study, taken as a whole, reports: Nearly half of the spike-specific TCRs reportedly recognize variant regions that carry no mutations. Two doses of AZD1222 preceded a rise in Spike-specific TCR breadth and depth.

Points on this clone: Its antigen is undetermined.

Germline V lookup: CDR1 LGHNA, CDR2 YSLEER. This CDR3 has 13 residues. The V end lost 4 bases, the J end lost 10 bases, and 14 bases lay between the germline ends. Repertoires were generated with immunoSEQ multiplex PCR, while TCRdb's copy carries only in-frame clones and drops some. The data contain about 150,000 clones, about 91% of them singletons. V gene TRBV4-3 combines with J gene TRBJ2-1; D unresolved. The origin of this receptor is an adult in good health. This material consisted of peripheral blood, taken on day 0 of MenACWY control vaccination. The CDR3 loop is CASSPRREQEQFF. For the CDR3, the DNA is TGCGCCAGCAGCCCCCGTCGAGAGCAGGAGCAGTTCTTC.